The 9 T cell receptor beta chains reported below all come from one sample, sequenced in a study of blood T cell repertoires in COVID-19. Data came from immunoSEQ multiplex PCR; TCRdb stores just in-frame clones and leaves some out. The sample carries nearly 95,000 clones, around 87% recorded once. Specimen: peripheral blood. The receptors here all came from a human donor with acute or convalescent COVID-19. The donor label of this sample is uncertain.

This chain links TRBV9 with TRBJ2-7, with D maybe TRBD2 (5 bases). Trimming removed 4 bases at V and 7 bases at J, with 15 bases between. The CDR3 extends over 13 amino acids. CDR1 SGDLS and CDR2 YYNGEE come from the germline V gene. The chain's CDR3 is CASSPPGGWEQYF. For the CDR3, the DNA is TGTGCCAGCAGCCCTCCAGGAGGTTGGGAGCAGTACTTC.

The rearrangement uses TRBV11-2 and TRBJ1-2; possibly TRBD1 for D (6 bases). Germline-derived CDR1 and CDR2 are SGHAT and FQNNGV. CDR3 length: 14 residues. V was shortened by 6 bases and J by 4 bases, with 15 bases between the two germline ends. The CDR3 here is CASRRNRDGYGYTF. CDR3 DNA: TGTGCCAGCAGACGTAACAGGGACGGCTATGGCTACACCTTC.

This sequence joins TRBV30 and TRBJ2-7, with D unresolved. V lost 0 bases, J lost 4 bases, and 10 bases lay in between. CDR3 length: 13 residues. Germline CDR1 reads GTSNPN; CDR2 reads SVGIG (reference sequence). CDR3: CAWSVITLYEQYF. The CDR3 coding sequence is TGTGCCTGGAGTGTAATTACGCTATACGAGCAGTACTTC.

The chain has TRBV30 and TRBJ2-3, with TRBD2 identical over 8 bases. V lost 4 bases and J lost 3; bases outside the gene matches: 3. This CDR3 comprises 13 residues. Germline-derived CDR1 and CDR2 are GTSNPN and SVGIG (reference sequence). CDR3 region: CAWNRGGTDTQYF. CDR3 coding DNA: TGTGCCTGGAATCGCGGGGGGACAGATACGCAGTATTTT.

The rearrangement joins TRBV5-1 to TRBJ1-3; no clear D. V was pared by 0 bases and J by 0 bases, with 13 bases between. This CDR3 is built from 17 residues. Germline CDR1 reads SGHRS; CDR2 reads YFSETQ. The DNA of the CDR3 is TGCGCCAGCAGCTTGGGGACTGGGGTGTTCTCTGGAAACACCATATATTTT. Translated, it gives CASSLGTGVFSGNTIYF. Filled out from reference TRBV5-1 and TRBJ1-3, the complete variable domain reads KAGVTQTPRYLIKTRGQQVTLSCSPISGHRSVSWYQQTPGQGLQFLFEYFSETQRNKGNFPGRFSGRQFSNSRSEMNVSTLELGDSALYLCASSLGTGVFSGNTIYFGEGSWLTVV.

This clone came up a few times. This chain joins TRBV2 and TRBJ1-2; 7 positions agree with TRBD1. This CDR3 has 14 residues. Losses at the gene ends were 4 bases for V and 2 bases for J; bases not matched to a gene: 4. CDR1 is SNHLY and CDR2 is FYNNEI in the germline V gene. CDR3 sequence: CASSGDSTNYGYTF. CDR3 DNA sequence: TGTGCCAGCAGTGGGGACAGCACCAACTATGGCTACACCTTC.

This clone was seen a handful of times. The chain's CDR3 is CAISPDQQGTEAFF. CDR3 coding DNA: TGTGCCATCAGTCCGGACCAACAGGGCACTGAAGCTTTCTTT. The gene calls are TRBV10-3 and TRBJ1-1, with TRBD1 as a possible D gene (6 bases). V gave up 5 bases and J gave up 4 bases, with 14 bases separating them. The CDR3 length is 14 residues. Germline lookup yields CDR1 ENHRY and CDR2 SYGVKD.

The chain recombines TRBV7-7 with TRBJ2-1; 14 positions match TRBD2. This CDR3 contains 15 residues. Germline CDR1 is SSHAT and CDR2 is FNYEAQ (reference sequence). The V gene end was trimmed by 1 base and the J gene end by 7 bases; junction bases not matched to a gene: 0. DNA of the CDR3: TGTGCCAGCAGCTTAGGGACTAGCGGGGGGAATGAGCAGTTCTTC. Its translation is CASSLGTSGGNEQFF.

The rearrangement joins TRBV5-1 to TRBJ2-7, with D possibly being TRBD2 (7 bases). V was shortened by 0 bases and J by 5 bases, with 18 bases between the two germline ends. Germline CDR1 and CDR2: SGHRS and YFSETQ. The CDR3 extends over 16 amino acids. In nucleotides, the CDR3 is TGCGCCAGCAGCTTGGCCGTGGGGGGGCCTTCTAACGAGCAGTACTTC. It is translated as CASSLAVGGPSNEQYF.